This T cell receptor (beta chain) was recorded in a study of a mutant IDH1 vaccine in newly diagnosed glioma. For the study at large: Earlier care involved radiotherapy, temozolomide, or both, and the majority received both.

This CDR3 region has 12 residues. V lost 1 base to trimming and J lost 5 bases, with 5 bases between them. Germline V CDR1 and CDR2: SNHLY, FYNNEI. The time point was: week 11, during vaccination. Vaccine doses each comprised 300 ug of mutant IDH1 20-mer peptide, with topical imiquimod. On this clone: Its antigen is currently unknown.

The repertoire was sequenced with immunoSEQ multiplex PCR; TCRdb's copy has only in-frame clones and lacks some. This table has some 59,000 clones, about nine tenths appearing once. This TCR was recovered from a man aged 40-55 years with glioma. The material sequenced was PBMCs, taken from a glioma patient whose treatment included an IDH1 peptide vaccine. V is TRBV2 and J is TRBJ2-5; D call uncertain. The DNA of the CDR3 is TGTGCCAGCAGTGAAGAGGTCGAGACCCAGTACTTC. It is translated as CASSEEVETQYF.